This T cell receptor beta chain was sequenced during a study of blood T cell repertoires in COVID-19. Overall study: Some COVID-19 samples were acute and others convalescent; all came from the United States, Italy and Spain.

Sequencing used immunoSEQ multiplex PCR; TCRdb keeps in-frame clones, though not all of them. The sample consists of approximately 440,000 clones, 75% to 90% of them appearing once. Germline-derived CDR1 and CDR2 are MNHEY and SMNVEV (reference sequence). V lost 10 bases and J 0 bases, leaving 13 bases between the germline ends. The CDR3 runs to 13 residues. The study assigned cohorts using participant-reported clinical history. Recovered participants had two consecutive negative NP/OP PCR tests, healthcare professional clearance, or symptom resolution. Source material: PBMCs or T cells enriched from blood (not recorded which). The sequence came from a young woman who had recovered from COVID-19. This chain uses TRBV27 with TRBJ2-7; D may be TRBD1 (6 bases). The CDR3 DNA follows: TGTGCCACCGACAGGAGCGGCTCCTACGAGCAGTACTTC. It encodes CATDRSGSYEQYF.